This TCR beta chain was recovered during a study of shared clonotypes between healthy human individuals. Only CD45RO-negative cells positively selected for CCR7 counted as naive CD8 cells, so terminally differentiated effector memory CD45RA+ cells were excluded. The assay used deep level. This table comes from immunoSEQ multiplex PCR, and its TCRdb copy is limited to in-frame clones, with some not included. Of approximately 1.9 million clones listed, over 85% are singletons. The CDR3 loop spans 13 amino acids. Trimming took off 5 bases at V and 4 bases at J, with 12 bases between the two ends. Germline CDR1 MNHEY, CDR2 SVGAGI.

The sequence came from a man between 18 and 29 years old in good health. Some clones in this sample may be carry-over from other donors' samples. The chain recombines TRBV6-5 with TRBJ2-7; possible D gene TRBD1, 6 bases. Sequencing used naive CD8+ T cells from PBMCs. The CDR3 nucleotides read TGTGCCAGCAGTCCCGGGACACCATACGAGCAGTACTTC. Protein sequence: CASSPGTPYEQYF.